This TCR beta chain was retrieved from a study of PD-1 blockade in mismatch repair-deficient tumors. Regarding the study as a whole: Tumor-resident clones, often absent from pretreatment blood, expanded after pembrolizumab and then contracted.

All patients were mismatch repair deficient, assessed by either PCR or immunohistochemistry. Method: immunoSEQ multiplex PCR; TCRdb's copy keeps in-frame clones and lacks some. The table records under 75,000 clones, approximately 88% of them present only once. The CDR3 length is 14 residues. The germline V and J ends were trimmed by 0 bases and 7 bases, with 14 bases remaining between them. CDR1 SGDLS and CDR2 YYNGEE come from the germline V gene. This clone has only a few counts. Its antigen is as yet unknown. The chain carries TRBV9 and TRBJ2-7; tentatively, D is TRBD1 or TRBD2 (5 bases each). Source: peripheral blood, taken 52 weeks after starting pembrolizumab. This TCR came from an adult with mismatch repair-deficient cancer. The CDR3 nucleotides read TGTGCCAGCAGCGTAGGGGGCAGGGCGGGTGAGCAGTACTTC. This codes for CASSVGGRAGEQYF.